This T cell receptor (beta chain) was recovered during a study of blood T cells in healthy people across ages. This CDR3 has 15 amino acids. With 3 bases clipped from V and 5 bases from J, the junction kept 9 bases outside the gene matches. Germline-derived CDR1 and CDR2 are SGHRS and YFSETQ. Study-level points and caveats: It was not possible, with unsorted PBMCs, to conclusively compare naive and antigen-experienced cells. Higher diversity and more naive CD4+ cells were features of long-lived donors, compared to aged donors.

Sample-barcoded 5' priming and a J-beta primer mix drove a second PCR of roughly 7 to 11 cycles. TCRdb analysed the 5' RACE reads with MiXCR anew, one entry per CDR3 protein. The sample holds some 1.5 million distinct CDR3 sequences, roughly 30% seen once. Around 10 milliliters of peripheral blood were drawn from each donor. Isolation per sample recovered at least 7 million PBMCs. In the case of this clonotype: The target antigen is unknown.

This chain connects TRBV5-1 to TRBJ2-5, with TRBD1 matching 8 bases. The sample comprised blood. This sequence was found in a woman aged 25 to 39 in good health. The CDR3: CASSYGQGVAETQYF. DNA for the CDR3: TGCGCCAGCAGCTACGGACAGGGAGTGGCGGAGACCCAGTACTTC.